This record concerns one T cell receptor (beta chain) sequence. Its antigen is still unknown. There are no base qualities to consult, and no much larger clone falls within one base. What the time point label conveys for this sample: after dendritic cell vaccination, including at tumor progression/relapse. Patients were selected for having adequate residual fresh-frozen tumor tissue and more than two years of available survival data. None of the glioblastoma patients carried an isocitrate dehydrogenase mutation, although molecular status otherwise varied. PBMC collection took place before vaccination, two weeks after the third vaccination, and at tumor progression if progression occurred. Genomic DNA was extracted with the Qiagen DNeasy Blood extraction Kit. Sequences LNHDA (CDR1) and SQIVND (CDR2) are obtained from the germline V gene (reference sequence). The CDR3 goes from the cysteine to the phenylalanine over 13 residues. Only the CDR3 portion is preserved as DNA: 39 bases, with reading frame beginning at the first base. V lost 7 bases and J lost 3 bases, and the count of bases not matched to a germline gene is 4.

TCRB CDR3 regions were amplified from about 2 ug genomic DNA, or all available DNA if less, using the immunoSEQ assay. For multiplex PCR, 60 forward primers for TCR V beta segments and 13 reverse primers for J beta segments were used. To estimate reads per starting template, synthetic control templates were spiked into each sample at limiting dilution. The Illumina HiSeq System generated 87 bp sequencing reads. The published analysis was carried out like this. To remove PCR and sequencing errors, closely related sequences were merged with a nearest neighbor algorithm. TCR overlap was measured as the percentage of unique tumor TCR beta sequences that were also present in the peripheral blood of the same patient. TCRdb retrieved this table from immuneACCESS and kept in-frame rearrangements only. Not all clones are present; in checked studies, unresolved V genes account for under half, and no reason is known for the remainder. V and J calls and clone size are as listed in that table; D and trimming were resolved from the DNA. The sample table contains more than 95,000 clones; only one count was recorded for around 87% of them. The ten largest account for 2.7% of the sample.

This specimen comes from a study of glioma-infiltrating T cells after dendritic cell vaccination (dated by TCRdb to about 2016). Study-wide context: The cohort comprised about 15 glioblastoma patients from Phase I and II dendritic cell vaccination trials, 9 newly diagnosed and 6 with recurrent disease. Deep sequencing of TCR beta CDR3 regions was used to quantify tumor-infiltrating lymphocyte content and compare tumor and blood repertoires in dendritic cell-vaccinated glioblastoma patients. Survival after dendritic cell vaccination was correlated with TCR sequencing metrics, such as TIL content and the overlap between tumor and blood repertoires. Each patient was given three intradermal dendritic cell vaccine injections, spaced two weeks apart, in the arm below the axilla. Between 2003 and 2012, patients were given autologous tumor lysate-pulsed dendritic cell vaccination. The vaccine consisted of monocyte-derived dendritic cells cultured about 7 days with IL-4 and GM-CSF, then pulsed overnight with autologous tumor lysate. Overall results and qualifications from the work: The response model built on TCR overlap across three groups was characterized as speculative, with prospective validation still needed. Higher estimated pretreatment TIL content predicted longer time to progression and overall survival after dendritic cell vaccination. The cohort was small and heterogeneous, few patients had complete blood and tumor sets, and even fewer had initial-recurrent tumor pairs. TCR clonality showed no direct relationship with survival, which suggests that a diverse polyclonal response may be important.

The material was blood, obtained after dendritic cell vaccination. The chain links TRBV19 with TRBJ1-2, with 8 bases aligning to TRBD1. The receptor comes from a human donor with glioblastoma. The CDR3 reads CASTPDRDYGYTF. The DNA is TGTGCCAGTACCCCGGACAGGGACTATGGCTACACCTTC.